The subject of this entry is one T cell receptor (beta chain). Original processing notes: Amplification from reference gene primers served as the basis for estimated nucleated cell counts. The method was immunoSEQ multiplex PCR; TCRdb's version includes in-frame clones alone and lacks a portion of them. V, J and clone size were drawn from that table, and D and trimming were deduced from the DNA. The table has approximately 250,000 clones, 70% to 90% seen once. V lost 5 bases and J 4 bases, leaving 12 bases between the germline ends. From germline, CDR1 is LNHDA and CDR2 SQIVND (reference sequence). CDR3 length equals 14 residues. The entry originates in a study of blood T cell repertoires in COVID-19. Study in general: There were acute and convalescent COVID-19 samples, and they came from the United States, Italy and Spain.

Sequenced sample: peripheral blood. The genes are TRBV19 and TRBJ1-3, with no clear D. The clonotype comes from a man in his late teens or twenties with active or convalescent COVID-19. CDR3 sequence reads: CASSLDGIGNTIYF. CDR3 sequence (DNA): TGTGCCAGTAGTCTCGACGGGATAGGAAACACCATATATTTT. Supplemented by reference TRBV19 and TRBJ1-3, the full variable domain reads DGGITQSPKYLFRKEGQNVTLSCEQNLNHDAMYWYRQDPGQGLRLIYYSQIVNDFQKGDIAEGYSVSREKKESFPLTVTSAQKNPTAFYLCASSLDGIGNTIYFGEGSWLTVV.